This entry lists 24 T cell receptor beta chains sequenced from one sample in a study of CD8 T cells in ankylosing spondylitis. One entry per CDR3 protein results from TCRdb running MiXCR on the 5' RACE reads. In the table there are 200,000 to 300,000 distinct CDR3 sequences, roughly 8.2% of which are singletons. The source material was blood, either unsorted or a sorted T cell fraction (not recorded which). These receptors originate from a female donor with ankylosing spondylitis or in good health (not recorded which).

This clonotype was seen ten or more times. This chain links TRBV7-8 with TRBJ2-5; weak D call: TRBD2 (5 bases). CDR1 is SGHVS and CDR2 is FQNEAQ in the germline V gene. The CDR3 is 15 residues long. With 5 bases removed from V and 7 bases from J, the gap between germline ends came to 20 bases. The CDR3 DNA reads TGTGCCAGCAGCATAAGGTCCCGATCGGCGGGGACCCAGTACTTC. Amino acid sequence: CASSIRSRSAGTQYF. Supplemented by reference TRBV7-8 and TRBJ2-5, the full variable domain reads GAGVSQSPRYKVAKRGQDVALRCDPISGHVSLFWYQQALGQGPEFLTYFQNEAQLDKSGLPSDRFFAERPEGSVSTLKIQRTQQEDSAVYLCASSIRSRSAGTQYFGPGTRLLVL.

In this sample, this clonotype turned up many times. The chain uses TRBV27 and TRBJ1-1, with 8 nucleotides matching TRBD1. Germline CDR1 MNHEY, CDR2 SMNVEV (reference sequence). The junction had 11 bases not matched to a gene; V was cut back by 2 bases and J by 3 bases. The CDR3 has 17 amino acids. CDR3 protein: CASSLSPRTGRYTEAFF. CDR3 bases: TGTGCCAGCAGTTTAAGCCCCCGGACAGGGCGGTACACTGAAGCTTTCTTT.

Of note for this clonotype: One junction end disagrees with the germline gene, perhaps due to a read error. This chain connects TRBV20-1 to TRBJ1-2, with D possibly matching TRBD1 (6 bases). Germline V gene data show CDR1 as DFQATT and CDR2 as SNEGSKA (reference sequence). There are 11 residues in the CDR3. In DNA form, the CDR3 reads TGCAGCTGGGGGCAGGCCCGGGGCTTCACCTTC. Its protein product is CSWGQARGFTF.

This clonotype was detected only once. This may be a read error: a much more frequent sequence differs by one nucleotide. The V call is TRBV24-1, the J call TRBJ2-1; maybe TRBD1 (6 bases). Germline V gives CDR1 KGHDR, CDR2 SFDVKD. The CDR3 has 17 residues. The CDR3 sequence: CATNDKGDILHYNEQFF. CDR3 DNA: TGTGCCACCAATGATAAGGGGGACATCCTTCACTACAATGAGCAGTTCTTC.

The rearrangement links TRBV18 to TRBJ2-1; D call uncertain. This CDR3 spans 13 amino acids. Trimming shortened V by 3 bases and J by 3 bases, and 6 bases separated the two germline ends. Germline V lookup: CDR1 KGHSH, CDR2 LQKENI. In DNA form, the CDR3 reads TGTGCCAGCTCACCGTGGGGCTACAATGAGCAGTTCTTC. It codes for CASSPWGYNEQFF.

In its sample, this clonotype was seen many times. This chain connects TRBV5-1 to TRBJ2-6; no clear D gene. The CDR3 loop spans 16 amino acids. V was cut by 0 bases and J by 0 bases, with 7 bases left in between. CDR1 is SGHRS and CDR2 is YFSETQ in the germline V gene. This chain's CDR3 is CASSLEQTSGANVLTF. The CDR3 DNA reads TGCGCCAGCAGCTTGGAACAGACCTCTGGGGCCAACGTCCTGACTTTC.

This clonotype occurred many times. CDR3 amino acids: CASTHLTSEQYF. In DNA, the CDR3 is TGTGCCAGCACCCACCTGACAAGCGAGCAGTACTTC. The chain is built from TRBV21-1 and TRBJ2-7. TRBV21-1 is flagged as a pseudogene. This CDR3 contains 12 residues.

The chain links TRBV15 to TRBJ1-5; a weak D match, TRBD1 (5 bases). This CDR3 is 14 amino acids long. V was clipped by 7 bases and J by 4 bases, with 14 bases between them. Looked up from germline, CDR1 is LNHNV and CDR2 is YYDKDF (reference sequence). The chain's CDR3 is CATTTQGVNQPQHF. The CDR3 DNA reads TGTGCCACCACCACCCAGGGCGTGAATCAGCCCCAGCATTTT.

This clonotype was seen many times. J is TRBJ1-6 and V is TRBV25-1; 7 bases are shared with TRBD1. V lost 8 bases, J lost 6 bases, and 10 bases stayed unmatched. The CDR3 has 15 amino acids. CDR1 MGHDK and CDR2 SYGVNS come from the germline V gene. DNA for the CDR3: TGTGCCAGCGGGGACAGCGAAAAAGCTAATTCACCCCTCCACTTT. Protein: CASGDSEKANSPLHF.

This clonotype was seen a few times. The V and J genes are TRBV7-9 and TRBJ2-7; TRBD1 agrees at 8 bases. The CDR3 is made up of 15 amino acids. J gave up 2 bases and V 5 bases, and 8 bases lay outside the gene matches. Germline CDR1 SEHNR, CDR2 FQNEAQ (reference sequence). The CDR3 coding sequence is TGTGCCAGCAGCCAAGGCGGGACAGGTACCTACGAGCAGTACTTC. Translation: CASSQGGTGTYEQYF. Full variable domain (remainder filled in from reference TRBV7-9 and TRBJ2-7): DTGVSQNPRHKITKRGQNVTFRCDPISEHNRLYWYRQTLGQGPEFLTYFQNEAQLEKSRLLSDRFSAERPKGSFSTLEIQRTEQGDSAMYLCASSQGGTGTYEQYFGPGTRLTVT.

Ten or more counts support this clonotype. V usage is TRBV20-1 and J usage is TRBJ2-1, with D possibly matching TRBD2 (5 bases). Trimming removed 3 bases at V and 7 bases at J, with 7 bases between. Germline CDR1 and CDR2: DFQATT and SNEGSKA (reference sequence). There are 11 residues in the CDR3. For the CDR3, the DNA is TGCAGTGCTAGCGGCGGGAATGAGCAGTTCTTC. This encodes CSASGGNEQFF.

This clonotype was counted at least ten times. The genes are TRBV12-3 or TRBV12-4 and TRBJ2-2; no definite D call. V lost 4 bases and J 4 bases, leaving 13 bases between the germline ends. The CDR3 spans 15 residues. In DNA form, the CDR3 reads TGTGCCAGCAGTTCCCCCGCGATAACCACCGGGGAGCTGTTTTTT. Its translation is CASSSPAITTGELFF.

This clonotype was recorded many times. CDR3 bases: TGTGCCAGCAGTTACGATCCCCGGACAGTCGGAGCTTTCTTT. Translating gives CASSYDPRTVGAFF. The rearrangement joins TRBV6-5 to TRBJ1-1; TRBD1 is a possible D gene (6 bases). The CDR3 is made up of 14 amino acids. Germline CDR1 and CDR2: MNHEY and SVGAGI. V lost 2 bases, J lost 10 bases, and 17 bases lay in between.

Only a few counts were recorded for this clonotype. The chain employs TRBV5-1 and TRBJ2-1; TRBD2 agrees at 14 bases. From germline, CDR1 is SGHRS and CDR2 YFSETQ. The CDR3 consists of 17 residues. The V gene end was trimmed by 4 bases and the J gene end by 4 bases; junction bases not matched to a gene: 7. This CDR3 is CASSPPGLAGAYNEQFF. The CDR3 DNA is TGCGCCAGCAGCCCGCCGGGACTAGCGGGAGCATACAATGAGCAGTTCTTC.

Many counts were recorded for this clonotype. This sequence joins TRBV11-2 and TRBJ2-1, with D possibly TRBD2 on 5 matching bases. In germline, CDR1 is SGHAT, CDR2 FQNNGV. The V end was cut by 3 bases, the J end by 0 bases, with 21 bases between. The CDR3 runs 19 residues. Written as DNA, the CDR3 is TGTGCCAGCAGCTTCCGGCCCCTAAGCGGACTTCGCTCCTACAATGAGCAGTTCTTC. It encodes CASSFRPLSGLRSYNEQFF.

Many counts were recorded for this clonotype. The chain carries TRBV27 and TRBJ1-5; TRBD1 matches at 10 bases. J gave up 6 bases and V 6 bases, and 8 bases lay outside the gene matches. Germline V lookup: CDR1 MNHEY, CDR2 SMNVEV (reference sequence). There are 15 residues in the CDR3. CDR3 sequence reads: CASSTTGGGGQPQHF. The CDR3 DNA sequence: TGTGCCAGCAGCACGACAGGGGGCGGGGGTCAGCCCCAGCATTTT.

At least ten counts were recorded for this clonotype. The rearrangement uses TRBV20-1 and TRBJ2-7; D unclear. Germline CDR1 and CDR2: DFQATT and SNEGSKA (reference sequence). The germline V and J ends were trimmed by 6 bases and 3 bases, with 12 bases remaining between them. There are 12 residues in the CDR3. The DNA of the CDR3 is TGCAGTGCGGGCGAGGTTATCTACGAGCAGTACTTC. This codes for CSAGEVIYEQYF.

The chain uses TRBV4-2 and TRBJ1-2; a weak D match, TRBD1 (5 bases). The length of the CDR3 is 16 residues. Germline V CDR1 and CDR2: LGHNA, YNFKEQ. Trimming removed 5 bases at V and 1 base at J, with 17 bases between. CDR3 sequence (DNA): TGTGCCAGCAGCAGAAACCGGGACGGATTTAACTATGGCTACACCTTC. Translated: CASSRNRDGFNYGYTF.

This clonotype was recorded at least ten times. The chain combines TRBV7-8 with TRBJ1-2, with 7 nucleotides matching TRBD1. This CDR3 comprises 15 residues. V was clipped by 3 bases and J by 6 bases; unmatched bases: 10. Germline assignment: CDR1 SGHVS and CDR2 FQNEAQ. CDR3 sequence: CASSLLLERGHGYTF. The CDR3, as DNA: TGTGCCAGCAGCTTGCTCCTCGAAAGGGGGCATGGCTACACCTTC.

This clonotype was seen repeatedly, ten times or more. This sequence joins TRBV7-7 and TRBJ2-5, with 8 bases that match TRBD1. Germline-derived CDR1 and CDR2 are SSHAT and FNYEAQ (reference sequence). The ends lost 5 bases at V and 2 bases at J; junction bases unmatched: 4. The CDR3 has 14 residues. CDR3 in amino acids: CASSLRQGQETQYF. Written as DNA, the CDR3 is TGTGCCAGCAGCCTGAGACAGGGGCAAGAGACCCAGTACTTC.

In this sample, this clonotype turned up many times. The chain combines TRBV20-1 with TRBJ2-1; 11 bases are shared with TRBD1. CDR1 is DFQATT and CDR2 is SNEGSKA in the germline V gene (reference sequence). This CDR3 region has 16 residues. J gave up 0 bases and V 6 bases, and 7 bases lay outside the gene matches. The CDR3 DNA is TGCAGTGCCCTGGGACAGGGGGGGTTCTCCTACAATGAGCAGTTCTTC. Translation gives CSALGQGGFSYNEQFF.

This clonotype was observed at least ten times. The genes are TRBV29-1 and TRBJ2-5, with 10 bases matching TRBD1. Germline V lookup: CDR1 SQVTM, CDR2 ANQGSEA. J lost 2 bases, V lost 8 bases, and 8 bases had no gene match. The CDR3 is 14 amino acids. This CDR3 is CSTRQGALQETQYF. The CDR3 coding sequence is TGCAGCACCAGACAGGGGGCCCTTCAAGAGACCCAGTACTTC.

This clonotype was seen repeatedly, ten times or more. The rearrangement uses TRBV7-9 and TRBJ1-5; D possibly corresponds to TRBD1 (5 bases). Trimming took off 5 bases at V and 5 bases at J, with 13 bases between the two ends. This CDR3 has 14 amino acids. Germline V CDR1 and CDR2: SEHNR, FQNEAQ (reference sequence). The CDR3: CASSPTGRDQPQHF. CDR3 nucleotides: TGTGCCAGCAGCCCCACAGGAAGGGATCAGCCCCAGCATTTT.

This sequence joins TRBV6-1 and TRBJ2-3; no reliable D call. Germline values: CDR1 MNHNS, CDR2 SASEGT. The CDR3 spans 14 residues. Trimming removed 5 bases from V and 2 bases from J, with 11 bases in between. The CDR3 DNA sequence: TGTGCCAGCAGTACGGGCCTCCCCACAGATACGCAGTATTTT. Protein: CASSTGLPTDTQYF.